The TCR beta chain under discussion was sequenced for a study of cytomegalovirus exposure and HLA in healthy donors. Study details: Earlier results showed 117 million unique TCR beta sequences derived from 150 million to 200 million T cells. Study-level results: In an earlier analysis, in about 530 donors, most V segments appeared productive either ~87% or ~30% of the time. A list of about 180 TCR beta chains associated with cytomegalovirus was given.

Germline CDR1 SGHRS, CDR2 YFSETQ. The V gene end was trimmed by 0 bases and the J gene end by 4 bases; junction bases not matched to a gene: 15. The CDR3 spans 18 residues. Points on this clone: As yet, its antigen is unknown.

Vbeta (60) and Jbeta (13) primers were used in the PCR. Profiling relied on immunoSEQ multiplex PCR, and the TCRdb table lists in-frame clones only, not all of them. The sample yields about 210,000 clones, 60% to 80% seen once. The rearrangement joins TRBV5-1 to TRBJ1-1; 7 nucleotides line up with TRBD1. The clonotype comes from a male donor in good health and CMV-seronegative. Sequencing was performed on PBMCs. The CDR3 nucleotides are TGCGCCAGCAGCTTGGGAGGCGTCAGGGGGACCAGGAGCACTGAAGCTTTCTTT. Translated, it gives CASSLGGVRGTRSTEAFF.